This T cell receptor beta chain was sequenced for a study of regulatory T cells in long-lasting Graves disease. iRepertoire HTBI primers and Arm-PCR of CDR3 regions built TCR beta libraries. TCRdb recomputed calls from the multiplex PCR reads with MiXCR, one row per CDR3 protein. The table records around 230,000 distinct CDR3 sequences, 18% of them present only once. This clonotype was seen repeatedly, ten times or more. The CDR3 sequence is 16 residues long. V gave up 1 base and J gave up 7 bases, with 17 bases separating them. Germline values: CDR1 SGHAT, CDR2 FQNNGV. Time point described: newly diagnosed GD, antithyroid drugs for less than 3 months. PBMC-derived RNA was used for the TCR library. Collection of peripheral blood (roughly 9.3 milliliters) was done using EDTA tubes.

Sequencing used peripheral blood mononuclear cells (PBMCs), obtained at new diagnosis, from a patient treated with antithyroid drugs. V gene TRBV11-2 combines with J gene TRBJ1-3; tentative D call: TRBD1 (5 bases). The TCR originated in a female donor with Graves disease. CDR3 sequence (DNA): TGTGCCAGCAGCTTAGGAGCGGGGGGGAGCTGGAACACCATATATTTT. It is translated as CASSLGAGGSWNTIYF.